This T cell receptor (beta chain) is from a study of blood T cell repertoires in COVID-19. Study-level background: Both acute and convalescent COVID-19 samples were obtained from the United States, Italy and Spain. T cells, B-cell-depleted T cells, or PBMCs supplied cDNA or gDNA.

The CDR3 loop spans 17 amino acids. Germline V CDR1 and CDR2: SEHNR, FQNEAQ (reference sequence). V was pared by 5 bases and J by 1 base, with 12 bases of the junction left unmatched. Original data processing: Amplifying reference gene primers gave estimates of nucleated cell counts. Produced via immunoSEQ multiplex PCR; TCRdb's table is partial and in-frame only. The DNA gave D and trimming, while V, J and clone size come from that table. The sample yields some 180,000 clones, roughly 90% seen once. The source is a man aged 50 to 59 with acute or convalescent COVID-19. The specimen was peripheral blood. The rearrangement joins TRBV7-9 to TRBJ2-5, with 8 bases that match TRBD2. CDR3 loop: CASSLGRGGRRQETQYF. CDR3 in DNA: TGTGCCAGCAGCCTCGGGAGGGGGGGTCGTCGCCAAGAGACCCAGTACTTC.